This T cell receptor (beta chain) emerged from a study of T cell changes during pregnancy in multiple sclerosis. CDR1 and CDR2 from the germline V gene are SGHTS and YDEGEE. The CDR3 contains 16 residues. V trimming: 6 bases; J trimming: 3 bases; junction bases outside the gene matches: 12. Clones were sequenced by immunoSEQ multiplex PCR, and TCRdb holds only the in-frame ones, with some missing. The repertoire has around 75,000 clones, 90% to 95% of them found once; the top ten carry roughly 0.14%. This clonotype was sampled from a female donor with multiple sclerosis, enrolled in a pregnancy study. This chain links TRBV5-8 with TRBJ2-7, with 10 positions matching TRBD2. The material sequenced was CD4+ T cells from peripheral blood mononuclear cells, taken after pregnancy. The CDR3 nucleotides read TGTGCCAGCAATTATTGGTCGAGACTAGCGGGCTACGAGCAGTACTTC. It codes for CASNYWSRLAGYEQYF.